This entry features one T cell receptor beta chain sequence. Its antigen is currently unknown. This entry is derived from a study of CD8 T cells in ankylosing spondylitis. Findings and caveats of the study: Within matched ankylosing spondylitis synovial fluid, disease-linked clones were reportedly significantly enriched.

This CDR3 comprises 16 residues. Trimming at V came to 6 bases and at J to 7 bases, leaving 16 bases not matched to a gene. Germline values: CDR1 SGHDT, CDR2 YYEEEE. As the method for making TCR beta libraries, quantitative 5'-RACE with molecular barcodes was used. TCRdb called the 5' RACE reads again in MiXCR, with one record for every CDR3 protein. The table has roughly 130,000 distinct CDR3 sequences, around 15% seen once; the top ten hold 3%. Sequenced sample: blood, either unsorted or a sorted T cell fraction (not recorded which). This TCR was sampled from a female donor with ankylosing spondylitis or in good health (not recorded which). The chain couples TRBV5-6 to TRBJ2-3, with 8 nucleotides matching TRBD1. The CDR3 here is CASINQDRAPLNTQYF. CDR3 nucleotide sequence: TGTGCCAGCATCAATCAGGACAGGGCCCCTCTGAATACGCAGTATTTT.